A single T cell receptor (beta chain) is shown here with its context. Its antigen remains unidentified. Possible read error: a much larger clone is one base away. This record belongs to a study of glioma-infiltrating T cells. Points from the study as a whole: Tissue-blood divergence was below expectation in non-neoplastic patients, above in gliomas. Tissue and blood shared very few CDR3 sequences.

CDR1 LNHDA and CDR2 SQIVND come from the germline V gene (reference sequence). This CDR3 comprises 15 residues. Amplification of TCR alpha and beta CDR3 regions from RNA used iRepertoire nested multiplex PCR. Via MiXCR, TCRdb re-called the multiplex PCR reads, giving one row per CDR3 protein. Counted here are under 200,000 distinct CDR3 sequences, over 30% occurring once; the ten biggest clones make up 20%. This clonotype originated in a human donor with low-grade glioma or glioblastoma, undergoing nonglioma brain surgery, or in good health (not recorded which). The chain couples TRBV19 to TRBJ2-1, with D maybe TRBD2 (5 bases). Material: glioma tissue, nonneoplastic brain tissue, or PBMCs (not recorded which). Here the CDR3 reads CASSPGVGSYNDQFF. The CDR3 region has the DNA TGTGCCAGTAGTCCCGGGGTCGGGTCCTACAATGATCAGTTCTTC.